One T cell receptor (beta chain) is described in this entry. As yet, its antigen is unknown. These data originate in a study of CD4+ T cells in melanoma. Study results and limitations: Neoantigen-specific CD4+ T cells in melanoma reportedly had diverse differentiation states. A reported correlation linked neoantigen-specific CD4+ T cells to CD8+, macrophage and B cell function.

There are 16 residues in the CDR3. Looked up from germline, CDR1 is LGHNT and CDR2 is FRNRAP. V shed 7 bases, J shed 1 base, and the junction held 12 bases outside the gene matches. The method was immunoSEQ multiplex PCR; TCRdb's version includes in-frame clones alone and lacks a portion of them. Here the sample spans about 54,000 clones, 55% to 75% being singletons. The receptor comes from a human donor with melanoma. Material: tumor tissue. V and J are TRBV12-5 and TRBJ1-1; 7 positions match TRBD1. Here the CDR3 DNA reads TGTGCTAGTGCCTGGATGACGGGGGACAGGAACACTGAAGCTTTCTTT. Translated: CASAWMTGDRNTEAFF.